This TCR beta chain was captured in a study of human T cells and chemical hapten exposure. The V gene's germline CDR1 is DFQATT and CDR2 SNEGSKA (reference sequence). The CDR3 consists of 13 residues. V gave up 4 bases and J gave up 2 bases; unmatched junction bases: 3. One entry per CDR3 protein, called by TCRdb with MiXCR from the RACE reads. The sample holds roughly 180,000 distinct CDR3 sequences, about a fifth seen once. Specified time point: patch test 1, 2 weeks after DPC sensitization. Treatment noted: therapeutic diphenylcyclopropenone sensitization with weekly scalp DPC. The sample in question was whole blood, obtained in connection with sensitization to the hapten diphenylcyclopropenone (DPC). The receptor was derived from a woman aged 50 to 60 with alopecia areata. Some clones in this sample may be carry-over from other donors' samples. The V gene is TRBV20-1, the J gene TRBJ2-3; 7 bases map to TRBD2. The DNA for the CDR3 is TGCAGTGCTACCAGCGGGGTCACAGATACGCAGTATTTT. Encoded protein: CSATSGVTDTQYF.